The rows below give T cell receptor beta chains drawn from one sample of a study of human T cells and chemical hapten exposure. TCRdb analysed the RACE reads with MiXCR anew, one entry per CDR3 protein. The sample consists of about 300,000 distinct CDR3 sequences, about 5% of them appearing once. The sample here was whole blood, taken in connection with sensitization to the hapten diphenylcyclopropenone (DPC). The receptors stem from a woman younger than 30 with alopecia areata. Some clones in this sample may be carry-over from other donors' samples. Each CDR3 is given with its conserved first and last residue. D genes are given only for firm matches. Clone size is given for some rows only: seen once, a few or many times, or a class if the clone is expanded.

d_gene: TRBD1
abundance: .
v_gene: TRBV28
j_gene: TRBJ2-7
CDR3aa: CASSPGTGQYYEQYF
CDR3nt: TGTGCCAGCAGTCCTGGGACAGGGCAGTACTACGAGCAGTACTTC

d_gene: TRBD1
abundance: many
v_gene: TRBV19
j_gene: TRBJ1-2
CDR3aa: CASRERQDRGRVKGYTF
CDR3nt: TGTGCCAGCCGCGAACGACAAGACAGGGGGCGCGTAAAAGGCTACACCTTC

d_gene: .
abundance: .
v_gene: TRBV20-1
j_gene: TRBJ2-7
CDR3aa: CSATIPSYYEQYF
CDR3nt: TGCAGTGCTACGATCCCTAGCTACTACGAGCAGTACTTC

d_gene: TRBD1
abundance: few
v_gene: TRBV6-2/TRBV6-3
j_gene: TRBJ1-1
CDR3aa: CASSPYAGQGRYTEAFF
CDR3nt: TGTGCCAGCAGCCCTTACGCCGGACAGGGGAGGTACACTGAAGCTTTCTTT

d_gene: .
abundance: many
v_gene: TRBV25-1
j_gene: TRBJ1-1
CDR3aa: CASSGRGAMRAFF
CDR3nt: TGTGCCAGCAGTGGAAGAGGGGCGATGAGGGCTTTCTTT

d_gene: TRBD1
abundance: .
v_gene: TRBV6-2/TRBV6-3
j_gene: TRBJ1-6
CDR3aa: CASSYAGQGGSPLHF
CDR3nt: TGTGCCAGCAGTTACGCGGGACAGGGAGGATCACCCCTCCACTTT

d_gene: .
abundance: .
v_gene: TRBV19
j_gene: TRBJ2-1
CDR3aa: CASSRSKTTLGPEQFF
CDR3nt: TGTGCCAGTAGTAGAAGTAAGACTACTCTTGGACCTGAGCAGTTCTTC

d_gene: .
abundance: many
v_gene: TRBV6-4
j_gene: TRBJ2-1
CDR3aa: CASSDIQGPRENEQFF
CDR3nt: TGTGCCAGCAGCGATATCCAGGGCCCCCGGGAGAATGAGCAGTTCTTC

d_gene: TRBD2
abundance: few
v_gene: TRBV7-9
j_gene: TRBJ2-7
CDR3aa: CASSSGGGFPWGSYEQYF
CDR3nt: TGTGCCAGCAGCTCCGGGGGGGGATTCCCTTGGGGTTCCTACGAGCAGTACTTC

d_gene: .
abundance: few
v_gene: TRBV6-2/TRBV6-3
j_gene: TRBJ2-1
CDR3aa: CASSPVQSSYNEQFF
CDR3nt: TGTGCCAGCAGTCCGGTACAGAGCTCCTACAATGAGCAGTTCTTC

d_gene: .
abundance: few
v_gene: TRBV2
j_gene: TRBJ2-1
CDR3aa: CASGGQGSYNEQFF
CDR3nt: TGTGCCAGCGGGGGCCAGGGCTCCTACAATGAGCAGTTCTTC

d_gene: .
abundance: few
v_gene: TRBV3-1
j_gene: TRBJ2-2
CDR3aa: CASSPDNTGELFF
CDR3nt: TGTGCCAGCAGCCCCGATAACACCGGGGAGCTGTTTTTT

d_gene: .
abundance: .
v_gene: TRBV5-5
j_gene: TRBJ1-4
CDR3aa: CASSLDGQTINEKLFF
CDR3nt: TGTGCCAGCAGCTTGGACGGACAGACTATCAATGAAAAACTGTTTTTT

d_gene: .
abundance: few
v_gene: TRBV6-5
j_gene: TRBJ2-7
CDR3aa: CASGFQYEQYF
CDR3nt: TGTGCCAGCGGATTCCAGTACGAGCAGTACTTC

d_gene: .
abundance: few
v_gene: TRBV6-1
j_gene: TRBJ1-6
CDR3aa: CASSEAYRSPLHF
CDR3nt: TGTGCCAGCAGTGAAGCTTACCGTTCACCCCTCCACTTT

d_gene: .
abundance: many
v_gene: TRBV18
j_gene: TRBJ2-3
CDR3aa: CASSPTSSRNTQYF
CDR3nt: TGTGCCAGCTCACCCACCTCCTCGCGCAATACGCAGTATTTT

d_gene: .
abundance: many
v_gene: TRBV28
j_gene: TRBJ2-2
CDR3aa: CASSLAGANTGELFF
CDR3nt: TGTGCCAGCAGTTTAGCGGGGGCCAACACCGGGGAGCTGTTTTTT

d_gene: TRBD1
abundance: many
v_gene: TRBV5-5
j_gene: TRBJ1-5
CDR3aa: CASSFEQGLYSNQPQHF
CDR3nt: TGTGCCAGCAGCTTTGAACAGGGGTTGTATAGCAATCAGCCCCAGCATTTT

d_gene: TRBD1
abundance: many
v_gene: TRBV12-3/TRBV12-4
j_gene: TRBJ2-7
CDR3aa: CASRGTGGHEQYF
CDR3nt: TGTGCCAGCAGGGGGACAGGGGGCCACGAGCAGTACTTC

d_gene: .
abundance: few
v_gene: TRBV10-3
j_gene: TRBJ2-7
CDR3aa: CAISERTELYEQYF
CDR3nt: TGTGCCATCAGTGAGCGGACAGAACTATACGAGCAGTACTTC

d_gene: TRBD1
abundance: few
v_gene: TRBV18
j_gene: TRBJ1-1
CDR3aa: CASSPGVTGDEAFF
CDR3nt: TGTGCCAGCTCACCAGGGGTGACAGGGGATGAAGCTTTCTTT

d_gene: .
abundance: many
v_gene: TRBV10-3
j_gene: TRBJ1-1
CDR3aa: CAIRDTLNTEAFF
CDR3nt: TGTGCCATCAGGGACACCTTGAACACTGAAGCTTTCTTT